These 12 T cell receptor beta chains share one sample of origin, sequenced in a study of blood T cell repertoires in COVID-19. This table comes from immunoSEQ multiplex PCR, and its TCRdb copy is limited to in-frame clones, with some not included. The table has under 450,000 clones, about 89% seen once. The sample was PBMCs or T cells enriched from blood (not recorded which). The source is a woman aged 40 to 50 who had been exposed to COVID-19.

The chain is built from TRBV30 and TRBJ2-5, with D tentatively TRBD1 (5 bases). This CDR3 is 15 amino acids long. V dropped 0 bases and J dropped 0 bases, with 11 bases sitting between them. Germline V CDR1 and CDR2: GTSNPN, SVGIG (reference sequence). DNA of the CDR3: TGTGCCTGGAGTGTAACAGGCCTGTACCAAGAGACCCAGTACTTC. This gives the protein CAWSVTGLYQETQYF. Supplemented by reference TRBV30 and TRBJ2-5, the full variable domain reads SQTIHQWPATLVQPVGSPLSLECTVEGTSNPNLYWYRQAAGRGLQLLFYSVGIGQISSEVPQNLSASRPQDRQFILSSKKLLLSDSGFYLCAWSVTGLYQETQYFGPGTRLLVL.

The chain is built from TRBV7-3 and TRBJ2-7; D is unclear. The V gene's germline CDR1 is SGHTA and CDR2 FQGTGA. This CDR3 has 14 amino acids. The V and J ends lost 1 base and 1 base respectively, with 8 bases between them. CDR3 region: CASSLSYGSYEQYF. Written as DNA, the CDR3 is TGTGCCAGCAGCTTAAGTTACGGGTCCTACGAGCAGTACTTC.

The V call is TRBV29-1, the J call TRBJ1-2; 8 bases match TRBD1. The germline gives CDR1 SQVTM, CDR2 ANQGSEA. V lost 4 bases to trimming and J lost 2 bases; unmatched junction nucleotides: 9. The CDR3 consists of 15 residues. CDR3 residues: CSVGAGGAGNYGYTF. CDR3 coding DNA: TGCAGCGTTGGGGCAGGGGGCGCAGGAAACTATGGCTACACCTTC.

The chain recombines TRBV2 with TRBJ1-6, with D possibly TRBD1 on 5 matching bases. Germline loops: CDR1 SNHLY, CDR2 FYNNEI. Deletions cut 6 bases from V and 7 bases from J, with 13 bases between. CDR3 size: 14 residues. The chain's CDR3 is CASRNRRGNSPLHF. CDR3 sequence (DNA): TGTGCCAGCAGGAATAGAAGGGGCAATTCACCCCTCCACTTT.

The table lists this clone with a count of one. In nucleotides, the CDR3 is TGTGCCAGCAGCCAAGAGGGGCAGGGGGTTTGGGGCTATGGCTACACCTTC. Translating it yields CASSQEGQGVWGYGYTF. This chain uses TRBV3-1 (or the pseudogene TRBV3-2) with TRBJ1-2; the match to TRBD1 covers 7 bases. CDR3 length equals 17 residues. After removal of 0 bases from V and 4 bases from J, the junction contained 11 bases not matched to a gene. The germline V gene encodes CDR1 LGHDT and CDR2 YNNKEL (reference sequence).

This sequence joins TRBV5-4 and TRBJ2-6, with D perhaps matching TRBD1 (6 bases). This CDR3 is 15 amino acids long. Trimming removed 4 bases at V and 1 base at J, with 9 bases between. CDR1 SGHNT and CDR2 YYREEE come from the germline V gene (reference sequence). CDR3 sequence reads: CASSRGQSGANVLTF. CDR3 in DNA: TGTGCCAGCAGCCGAGGACAGTCTGGGGCCAACGTCCTGACTTTC.

The V call is TRBV7-2, the J call TRBJ1-2, with 7 bases fitting TRBD1. CDR1 and CDR2 (germline): SGHTA, FQGNSA. The CDR3 runs to 17 residues. The V gene end was trimmed by 2 bases and the J gene end by 1 base; junction bases not matched to a gene: 10. CDR3 residues: CASSLKSSRDSNYGYTF. CDR3 DNA: TGTGCCAGCAGCTTAAAATCCTCCCGGGACAGTAACTATGGCTACACCTTC.

The CDR3 here is CASSESTGEYSPLHF. CDR3 DNA sequence: TGTGCCAGCAGTGAATCGACAGGGGAATATTCACCCCTCCACTTT. V gene TRBV25-1 combines with J gene TRBJ1-6; 8 bases map to TRBD1. Germline V gene lookup returns CDR1 MGHDK and CDR2 SYGVNS. Trimming cost V 1 base and J 8 bases; bases outside gene matches: 4. The CDR3 length is 15 residues.

The chain joins TRBV12-3 or TRBV12-4 to TRBJ1-2; no clear D. The CDR3 length is 11 residues. V shed 7 bases and J shed 4 bases, with 7 bases lying between them. The CDR3 DNA follows: TGTGCCAGCACCTTACTCTATGGCTACACCTTC. Its protein product is CASTLLYGYTF.

The chain joins TRBV24-1 to TRBJ1-6, with TRBD1 matching over 8 bases. Trimming took 7 bases from V and 10 from J; bases not matched to a gene: 8. The CDR3 extends over 14 amino acids. The germline V gene has CDR1 KGHDR and CDR2 SFDVKD. The CDR3 nucleotides are TGTGCCACCAGCGCCGGACAGGGTGGCTCACCCCTCCACTTT. Translating it yields CATSAGQGGSPLHF.

The V gene is TRBV5-1, the J gene TRBJ1-1; D gene uncertain. Trimming pared 0 bases from V and 2 bases from J, leaving 8 bases between. The length of the CDR3 is 14 residues. Germline V gene lookup returns CDR1 SGHRS and CDR2 YFSETQ. The CDR3 DNA sequence: TGCGCCAGCAGCTTGGCGAGAATAAACACTGAAGCTTTCTTT. Translated: CASSLARINTEAFF.

This clone appeared once. The J gene is TRBJ2-1, the V gene TRBV7-9; 7 bases map to TRBD1. The CDR3 runs 14 residues. Germline CDR1 is SEHNR and CDR2 is FQNEAQ (reference sequence). The junction had 12 bases not matched to a gene; V was cut back by 7 bases and J by 9 bases. The CDR3 DNA is TGTGCCAGCAATGACAGGGTAGGACGAGGTGAGCAGTTCTTC. It encodes CASNDRVGRGEQFF. Complete variable domain (other parts from reference TRBV7-9 and TRBJ2-1): DTGVSQNPRHKITKRGQNVTFRCDPISEHNRLYWYRQTLGQGPEFLTYFQNEAQLEKSRLLSDRFSAERPKGSFSTLEIQRTEQGDSAMYLCASNDRVGRGEQFFGPGTRLTVL.